This TCR beta chain was obtained from a study of T cells in Graves' hyperthyroidism and ophthalmopathy. Overall study: Peripheral blood samples were taken at initial diagnosis, prior to any treatment. General study findings and limits: Prediction of ophthalmopathy progression came a median around 6.1 months pre-onset. Researchers report that a 13 V-J model separated ophthalmopathy from stable hyperthyroidism.

The CDR3 totals 13 residues. With 1 base removed from V and 4 bases from J, the gap between germline ends came to 7 bases. It was RNA transcripts that yielded the amplified TCR beta CDR3 regions. The HTBI primer set drove a first-round RT-PCR of the TCR CDR3. TCRdb reanalysed the multiplex PCR reads using MiXCR and keeps one entry per CDR3 protein. The sample has around 350,000 distinct CDR3 sequences; about a fifth are singletons. This clonotype was counted a single time. Antigen specificity is unknown. Graves' hyperthyroidism qualified as stable when ophthalmopathy did not progress within 18 months. The TCR originated in a woman under 30 with Graves' hyperthyroidism. This chain connects TRBV12-3 or TRBV12-4 to TRBJ1-2; D perhaps matches TRBD1 (5 bases). Sequenced input: blood. The CDR3 sequence: CASSLVTAYGYTF. DNA for the CDR3: TGTGCCAGCAGTTTAGTGACAGCCTATGGCTACACCTTC.